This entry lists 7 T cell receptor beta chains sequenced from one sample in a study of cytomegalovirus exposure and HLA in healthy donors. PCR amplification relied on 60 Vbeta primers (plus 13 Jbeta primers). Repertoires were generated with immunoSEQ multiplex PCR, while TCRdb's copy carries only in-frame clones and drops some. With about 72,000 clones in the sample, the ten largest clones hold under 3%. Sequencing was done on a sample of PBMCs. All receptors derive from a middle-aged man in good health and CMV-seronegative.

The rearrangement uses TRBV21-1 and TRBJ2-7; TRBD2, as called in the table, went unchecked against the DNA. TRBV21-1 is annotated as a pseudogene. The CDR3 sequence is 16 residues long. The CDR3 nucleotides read TGTGCCAGCAGTGGCTGGGAGGCGTCCTACGTGGACGAGCAGTACTTC. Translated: CASSGWEASYVDEQYF.

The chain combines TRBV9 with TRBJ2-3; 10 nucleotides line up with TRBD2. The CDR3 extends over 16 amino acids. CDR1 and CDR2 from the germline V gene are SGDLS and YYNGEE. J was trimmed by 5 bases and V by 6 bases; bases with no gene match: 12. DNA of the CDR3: TGTGCCAGCAACTCAGCGAGCGGGGGGGCCCGAGATACGCAGTATTTT. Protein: CASNSASGGARDTQYF.

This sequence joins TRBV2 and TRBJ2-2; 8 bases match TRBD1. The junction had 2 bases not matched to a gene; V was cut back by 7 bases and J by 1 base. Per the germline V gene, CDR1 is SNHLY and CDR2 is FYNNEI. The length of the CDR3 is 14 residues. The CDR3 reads CASTDRENTGELFF. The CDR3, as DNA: TGTGCCAGCACGGACAGGGAGAACACCGGGGAGCTGTTTTTT.

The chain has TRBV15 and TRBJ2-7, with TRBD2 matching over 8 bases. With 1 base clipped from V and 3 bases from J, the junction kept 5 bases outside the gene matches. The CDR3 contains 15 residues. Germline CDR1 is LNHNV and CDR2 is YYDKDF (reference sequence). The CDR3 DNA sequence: TGTGCCACCAGCAGAGCCGGACTAGCCCGCTACGAGCAGTACTTC. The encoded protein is CATSRAGLARYEQYF.

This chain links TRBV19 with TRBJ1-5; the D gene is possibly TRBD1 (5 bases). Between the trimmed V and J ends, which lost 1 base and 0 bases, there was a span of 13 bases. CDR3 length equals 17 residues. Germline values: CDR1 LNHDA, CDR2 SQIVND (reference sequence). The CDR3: CASSIVTGLYSNQPQHF. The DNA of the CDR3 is TGTGCCAGTAGTATAGTTACAGGACTATATAGCAATCAGCCCCAGCATTTT.

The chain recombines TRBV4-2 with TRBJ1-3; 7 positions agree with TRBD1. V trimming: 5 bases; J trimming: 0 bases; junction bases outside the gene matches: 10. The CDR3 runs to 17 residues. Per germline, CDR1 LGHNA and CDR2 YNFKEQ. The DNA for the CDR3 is TGTGCCAGCAGCAGGAGGGGGCAGGGCTCCTCTGGAAACACCATATATTTT. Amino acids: CASSRRGQGSSGNTIYF.

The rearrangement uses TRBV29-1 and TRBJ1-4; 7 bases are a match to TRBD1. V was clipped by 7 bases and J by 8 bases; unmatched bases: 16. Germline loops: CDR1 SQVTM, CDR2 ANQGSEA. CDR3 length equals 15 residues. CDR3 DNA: TGCAGCGCGAAACCCTCCGGACAGGTCGGAGAAAAACTGTTTTTT. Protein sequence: CSAKPSGQVGEKLFF.